This paragraph reports one T cell receptor (beta chain). The target antigen is unknown. Patients underwent thyroid surgery, and none had received any treatment before it. Trimming at V came to 1 base and at J to 4 bases, leaving 3 bases not matched to a gene. Germline CDR1 reads SGHRS; CDR2 reads YFSETQ. The CDR3 length is 14 residues. Authors' analysis steps: A distant-metastasis classifier for papillary thyroid cancer was built using CDR3 differences across clinicopathological groups. Through MiXCR, TCRdb re-clonotyped the PCR reads. None of the V and J calls come from the authors' own analysis; TCRdb made them. The repertoire holds fewer than 15,000 clones, about 29% seen once, with 45% to 55% in the top ten. This record belongs to a study of metastatic and nonmetastatic thyroid tumors. Study as a whole: It was across blood and tumor or nodule tissue from malignant and benign thyroid patients that repertoires were compared. Findings and caveats of the study: In blood and tumor, TCR beta diversity was reportedly significantly higher in malignant thyroid tumors than in benign nodules.

Sequenced input: tumor tissue. This rearrangement joins TRBV5-1 to TRBJ2-7; 9 bases agree with TRBD2. This TCR was recovered from a male donor with papillary thyroid cancer or a benign thyroid nodule (not recorded which). Some clones in this sample may be carry-over from other donors' samples. The CDR3 DNA sequence: TGCGCCAGCAGCTTGTCACTAGCGGGTTACGAGCAGTACTTC. Residues: CASSLSLAGYEQYF.